The sequence of this T cell receptor beta chain was determined in a study of CD8+ T cells in alopecia areata. On the study more broadly: Spontaneously alopecic C3H/HeJ graft donors, roughly 6-13 months old, gave skin to roughly 7-10-week-old female C3H/HeJ mice.

Concerning this clone: TCRdb's protein sequence differs at residue 14 from the translated DNA; the protein presented here follows the DNA. Genes here carry mouse names. The CDR3 end falls 3 residues outside the read, so it is completed with the germline J gene.

After isolation, RNA underwent reverse transcription to generate cDNA as the sequencing template. TCRdb's table, derived via immunoSEQ multiplex PCR, lists solely in-frame clones and lacks some. The sample shows over 100,000 clones, none of them appearing just once. The germline CDR1 and CDR2 sequences are NSHNY and SYGAGN. This CDR3 is built from 17 residues. Trimming took 0 bases from V and 0 from J, leaving 13 bases between them. The clonotype comes from a C3H/HeJ mouse with alopecia areata. The strain's MHC haplotype is H2-k. Sequenced: lesional skin. The rearrangement links TRBV13-1 to TRBJ1-3, with a weak D call TRBD1 (6 bases). CDR3 amino acids: CASSDGGQPNSGNTLYF. The CDR3 bases that were read are TGTGCCAGCAGTGATGGAGGACAGCCTAATTCTGGAAATACG.